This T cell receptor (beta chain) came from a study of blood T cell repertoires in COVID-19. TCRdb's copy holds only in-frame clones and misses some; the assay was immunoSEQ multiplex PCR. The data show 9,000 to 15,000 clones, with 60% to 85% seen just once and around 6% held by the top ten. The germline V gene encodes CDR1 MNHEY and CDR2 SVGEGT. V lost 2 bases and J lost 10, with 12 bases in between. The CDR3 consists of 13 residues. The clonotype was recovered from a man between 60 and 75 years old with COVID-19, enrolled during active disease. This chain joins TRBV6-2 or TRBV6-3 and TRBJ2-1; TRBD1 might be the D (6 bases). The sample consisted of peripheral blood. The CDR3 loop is CASSYPNREEQFF. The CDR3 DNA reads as TGTGCCAGCAGTTACCCGAACAGGGAAGAGCAGTTCTTC.